This is a list of T cell receptor beta chains from one sample in a study of T cells in Graves' hyperthyroidism and ophthalmopathy. MiXCR, run by TCRdb on the multiplex PCR reads, gives a single entry per CDR3 protein. The sample consists of around 300,000 distinct CDR3 sequences, 22% of them appearing once. The sequencing input was blood. These receptor sequences come from a man aged 25 to 40 with Graves' ophthalmopathy. Both conserved end residues are part of each CDR3. Clone size is not always given. Where it is, it says once, few, many or a class for expanded clones.

v_call,clone_size,j_call,cdr3_aa
TRBV20-1,-,TRBJ2-7,CSAKPYPSSYEQYF
TRBV30,-,TRBJ1-3,CAWKTAGSGNTIYF
TRBV7-2,many,TRBJ2-7,CASSSGLAGSEQYF
TRBV28,-,TRBJ2-1,CASSPHSGGYNEQFF
TRBV5-1,-,TRBJ1-4,CASSYGTVNEKLFF
TRBV4-1,few,TRBJ2-5,CASSQDGGGVETQYF
TRBV27,few,TRBJ2-2,CASSFYPGLAGGSTGELFF
TRBV29-1,-,TRBJ2-7,CSVVAATNNEQYF
TRBV3-1,many,TRBJ2-1,CASSQLRYNEQFF
TRBV29-1,-,TRBJ1-1,CSVRRGMGTEAFF
TRBV2,-,TRBJ2-3,CASQEDPGEDTQYF
TRBV11-2,many,TRBJ2-5,CASSSSGTYQETQYF